A selection of T cell receptor beta chains follows, all from one sample in a study of shared clonotypes between healthy human individuals. The table came from immunoSEQ multiplex PCR; TCRdb's copy has only in-frame clones and leaves some out. The table records about 480,000 clones, over 60% of them present only once. The sequencing sample was made of PBMCs. All receptors come from a woman aged 40 to 50 in good health. Some clones in this sample may be carry-over from other donors' samples. Each CDR3 is given with its conserved first and last residue. A D gene is named only where the DNA matches it firmly. Clone size is stated in some rows and not others, as once, few, many or a class when expanded.

v_call: TRBV15
d_call: -
clone_size: -
j_call: TRBJ1-2
cdr3_aa: CATSRGGSEENGYTF
cdr3_nt: TGTGCCACCAGCAGGGGAGGTAGCGAAGAGAATGGCTACACCTTC

v_call: TRBV18
d_call: -
clone_size: -
j_call: TRBJ1-1
cdr3_aa: CASSPYRAGGTEAFF
cdr3_nt: TGTGCCAGCTCACCCTACAGGGCCGGCGGCACTGAAGCTTTCTTT

v_call: TRBV9
d_call: -
clone_size: -
j_call: TRBJ2-2
cdr3_aa: CASSVPPDVTGELFF
cdr3_nt: TGTGCCAGCAGCGTACCCCCGGACGTCACCGGGGAGCTGTTTTTT

v_call: TRBV28
d_call: -
clone_size: few
j_call: TRBJ1-2
cdr3_aa: CASSLSRYGYTF
cdr3_nt: TGTGCCAGCAGCCTAAGTAGATATGGCTACACCTTC

v_call: TRBV7-3
d_call: TRBD2
clone_size: -
j_call: TRBJ2-2
cdr3_aa: CASSRTSAGELFF
cdr3_nt: TGTGCCAGCTCAAGGACTAGCGCCGGGGAGCTGTTTTTT

v_call: TRBV18
d_call: TRBD1
clone_size: -
j_call: TRBJ1-4
cdr3_aa: CASSRPGTGGNEKLFF
cdr3_nt: TGTGCCAGCTCACGTCCCGGGACAGGGGGTAATGAAAAACTGTTTTTT

v_call: TRBV30
d_call: TRBD2
clone_size: few
j_call: TRBJ2-1
cdr3_aa: CAWSSDRTGGGEQFF
cdr3_nt: TGTGCCTGGAGTTCCGATAGGACGGGAGGGGGTGAGCAGTTCTTC

v_call: TRBV18
d_call: TRBD1
clone_size: -
j_call: TRBJ2-7
cdr3_aa: CASSPYTGVEQYF
cdr3_nt: TGTGCCAGCTCACCTTACACAGGGGTAGAGCAGTACTTC

v_call: TRBV28
d_call: -
clone_size: -
j_call: TRBJ2-7
cdr3_aa: CASSLRLVSYEQYF
cdr3_nt: TGTGCCAGCAGTTTGAGACTAGTATCGTACGAGCAGTACTTC

v_call: TRBV28
d_call: TRBD1
clone_size: -
j_call: TRBJ2-4
cdr3_aa: CASSLPGQGATIRYF
cdr3_nt: TGTGCCAGCAGTTTACCGGGACAGGGGGCAACTATAAGGTACTTC

v_call: TRBV12-5
d_call: -
clone_size: -
j_call: TRBJ2-1
cdr3_aa: CASGLAGGTGFYNEQFF
cdr3_nt: TGTGCTAGTGGTTTGGCTGGCGGGACTGGATTCTACAATGAGCAGTTCTTC

v_call: TRBV28
d_call: -
clone_size: -
j_call: TRBJ2-3
cdr3_aa: CASSLVGQGTSTDTQYF
cdr3_nt: TGTGCCAGCAGCCTAGTGGGGCAGGGAACTAGCACAGATACGCAGTATTTT

v_call: TRBV4-2
d_call: TRBD1
clone_size: -
j_call: TRBJ2-3
cdr3_aa: CASSHPSGTGGISSTDTQYF
cdr3_nt: TGTGCCAGCAGCCACCCCTCCGGGACAGGGGGCATTTCTAGCACAGATACGCAGTATTTT

v_call: TRBV5-1
d_call: TRBD2
clone_size: -
j_call: TRBJ2-7
cdr3_aa: CASSLLAGGPDEQYF
cdr3_nt: TGCGCCAGCAGCTTGTTAGCGGGAGGGCCGGACGAGCAGTACTTC

v_call: TRBV10-3
d_call: -
clone_size: -
j_call: TRBJ2-3
cdr3_aa: CAISESGRGTDTQYF
cdr3_nt: TGTGCCATCAGTGAGTCGGGACGAGGGACAGATACGCAGTATTTT

v_call: TRBV28
d_call: TRBD2
clone_size: -
j_call: TRBJ2-1
cdr3_aa: CASSRLAGGRNEQFF
cdr3_nt: TGTGCCAGCAGTCGACTAGCGGGAGGGAGGAATGAGCAGTTCTTC

v_call: TRBV5-1
d_call: TRBD2
clone_size: -
j_call: TRBJ2-7
cdr3_aa: CASSASGRGEQYF
cdr3_nt: TGCGCCAGCAGCGCTAGCGGGAGAGGCGAGCAGTACTTC

v_call: TRBV7-9
d_call: -
clone_size: -
j_call: TRBJ1-2
cdr3_aa: CASSLFDTSNYGYTF
cdr3_nt: TGTGCCAGCAGCTTATTTGACACCAGTAACTATGGCTACACCTTC

v_call: TRBV29-1
d_call: TRBD2
clone_size: -
j_call: TRBJ2-1
cdr3_aa: CSVGGGTYNEQFF
cdr3_nt: TGCAGCGTTGGGGGGGGAACCTACAATGAGCAGTTCTTC

v_call: TRBV21-1
d_call: -
clone_size: once
j_call: TRBJ2-7
cdr3_aa: CASDRGPYEQYF
cdr3_nt: TGTGCCAGCGACAGGGGACCCTACGAGCAGTACTTC